Shown below are 14 T cell receptor beta chains from a single sample sequenced in a study of Ad26.COV2.S vaccination and SARS-CoV-2 variants. Treatment: roughly 20 received Ad26.COV2.S at low or high dose, single or two shots; about 5 received placebo; per-sample allocation not given. Specimen acquisition occurred on day 63 following the initial vaccine or placebo injection. Only in-frame clones appear in the TCRdb table, and some are missing; sequencing was by immunoSEQ multiplex PCR. The sample records a few hundred thousand clones, about 92% being singletons. The material was peripheral blood, obtained in a trial of Ad26.COV2.S vaccine versus placebo. Source of these receptors: a person between 18 and 59 years old who received the Ad26.COV2.S COVID-19 vaccine or a placebo.

This sequence joins TRBV15 and TRBJ1-4; TRBD1 is a possible D gene (5 bases). In germline, CDR1 is LNHNV, CDR2 YYDKDF (reference sequence). The CDR3 spans 16 residues. The V end lost 3 bases, the J end lost 6 bases, and 17 bases lay between the germline ends. This CDR3 reads CATSSGSREGHEKLFF. CDR3 sequence (DNA): TGTGCCACCAGCAGTGGATCCAGGGAGGGTCATGAAAAACTGTTTTTT.

V gene TRBV7-2 combines with J gene TRBJ2-5; 9 bases are a match to TRBD2. Looked up from germline, CDR1 is SGHTA and CDR2 is FQGNSA. The CDR3 sequence is 18 residues long. Trimming removed 4 bases from V and 3 bases from J; junction bases left unmatched: 15. CDR3 loop: CASSSSPTSGILKETQYF. As DNA, the CDR3 is TGTGCCAGCAGCTCATCACCGACTAGCGGCATCCTCAAAGAGACCCAGTACTTC.

This clone was found a few times. The V gene is TRBV30, the J gene TRBJ2-4; D might be TRBD1 (5 bases). The CDR3 is 15 amino acids. CDR1 GTSNPN and CDR2 SVGIG come from the germline V gene (reference sequence). V was clipped by 0 bases and J by 5 bases, with 14 bases between them. This CDR3 is CAWSVGRAYENIQYF. The CDR3, as DNA: TGTGCCTGGAGTGTAGGCAGGGCTTATGAAAACATTCAGTACTTC.

This chain joins TRBV7-2 and TRBJ1-2; TRBD1 might be the D (6 bases). CDR1 SGHTA and CDR2 FQGNSA come from the germline V gene. The CDR3 is 13 residues long. Trimming left V 5 bases short and J 5 bases short, with 12 bases between. The CDR3: CASSADRRYGYTF. In nucleotides, the CDR3 is TGTGCCAGCAGCGCCGACAGGAGGTATGGCTACACCTTC.

The count of this clone is one. The chain joins TRBV11-2 to TRBJ2-3; 11 positions match TRBD2. The CDR3 runs 18 residues. CDR1 is SGHAT, CDR2 FQNNGV, per germline. Trimming at V came to 0 bases and at J to 0 bases, leaving 5 bases not matched to a gene. CDR3 in amino acids: CASSLELLAGASTDTQYF. The CDR3 DNA reads TGTGCCAGCAGCTTAGAGCTACTAGCGGGGGCTAGCACAGATACGCAGTATTTT.

The V call is TRBV19, the J call TRBJ1-2; tentative D call: TRBD1 (6 bases). The germline gives CDR1 LNHDA, CDR2 SQIVND (reference sequence). V was pared by 2 bases and J by 7 bases, with 14 bases between. The CDR3 sequence is 14 residues long. CDR3 region: CASSIWGAAAGYTF. CDR3 in DNA: TGTGCCAGTAGTATATGGGGGGCGGCTGCTGGCTACACCTTC.

This rearrangement joins TRBV13 to TRBJ2-2; a weak D match, TRBD2 (6 bases). Germline CDR1 and CDR2: PRHDT and FYEKMQ (reference sequence). Trimming pared 5 bases from V and 0 bases from J, leaving 13 bases between. CDR3 size: 16 residues. CDR3 region: CASSGGTGANTGELFF. The CDR3 DNA reads TGTGCCAGCAGCGGGGGAACGGGGGCGAACACCGGGGAGCTGTTTTTT.

The chain combines TRBV5-4 with TRBJ2-2; 15 positions agree with TRBD2. With 0 bases clipped from V and 6 bases from J, the junction kept 3 bases outside the gene matches. The length of the CDR3 is 17 residues. Germline CDR1 is SGHNT and CDR2 is YYREEE (reference sequence). CDR3: CASSLGTSGGGAGELFF. CDR3 DNA: TGTGCCAGCAGCTTGGGGACTAGCGGGGGGGGCGCCGGGGAGCTGTTTTTT.

The chain couples TRBV6-1 to TRBJ1-5; D not certain. Germline V lookup: CDR1 MNHNS, CDR2 SASEGT. Trimming pared 1 base from V and 0 bases from J, leaving 13 bases between. This CDR3 has 17 amino acids. The DNA of the CDR3 is TGTGCCAGCAGTGAAGGGGCTTTTCAGAATAGCAATCAGCCCCAGCATTTT. It encodes CASSEGAFQNSNQPQHF.

The chain combines TRBV10-1 with TRBJ2-3; either TRBD1 or TRBD2 may fit D (5 bases each). V was pared by 3 bases and J by 2 bases, with 9 bases between. This CDR3 is built from 14 residues. Looked up from germline, CDR1 is WNHNN and CDR2 is SYGVQD (reference sequence). The DNA for the CDR3 is TGCGCCAGCAGTGACCCGGGGCCCACAGATACGCAGTATTTT. This translates into CASSDPGPTDTQYF.

The chain joins TRBV30 to TRBJ1-2; D uncertain. Looked up from germline, CDR1 is GTSNPN and CDR2 is SVGIG (reference sequence). The CDR3 runs 12 residues. Deletions cut 3 bases from V and 3 bases from J, with 8 bases between. CDR3 amino acids: CAWRTRDYGYTF. In DNA, the CDR3 is TGTGCCTGGAGGACACGGGACTATGGCTACACCTTC.

This chain connects TRBV4-3 to TRBJ1-2; D gene ambiguous. Germline V CDR1 and CDR2: LGHNA, YSLEER. Trimming cost V 0 bases and J 8 bases, with 10 bases left between them. The CDR3 runs 13 residues. The CDR3 bases are TGCGCCAGCAGCCAAGAACTTCGGGGAGGCTACACCTTC. Protein product: CASSQELRGGYTF.

J is TRBJ1-2 and V is TRBV4-3, with D unclear. V was shortened by 0 bases and J by 4 bases, with 12 bases between the two germline ends. Germline lookup yields CDR1 LGHNA and CDR2 YSLEER. There are 15 residues in the CDR3. The CDR3 sequence is CASSQDRSPSYGYTF. DNA for the CDR3: TGCGCCAGCAGCCAAGACCGCAGTCCTTCCTATGGCTACACCTTC.

The chain uses TRBV4-3 and TRBJ1-6; TRBD1 agrees at 12 bases. Germline values: CDR1 LGHNA, CDR2 YSLEER. CDR3 size: 16 residues. The V and J ends lost 4 bases and 9 bases, in that order; junction bases with no gene match: 7. CDR3 coding DNA: TGCGCCAGCAGCCCCCAGTGGGACAGGGGGCTTTCACCCCTCCACTTT. Its translation: CASSPQWDRGLSPLHF.